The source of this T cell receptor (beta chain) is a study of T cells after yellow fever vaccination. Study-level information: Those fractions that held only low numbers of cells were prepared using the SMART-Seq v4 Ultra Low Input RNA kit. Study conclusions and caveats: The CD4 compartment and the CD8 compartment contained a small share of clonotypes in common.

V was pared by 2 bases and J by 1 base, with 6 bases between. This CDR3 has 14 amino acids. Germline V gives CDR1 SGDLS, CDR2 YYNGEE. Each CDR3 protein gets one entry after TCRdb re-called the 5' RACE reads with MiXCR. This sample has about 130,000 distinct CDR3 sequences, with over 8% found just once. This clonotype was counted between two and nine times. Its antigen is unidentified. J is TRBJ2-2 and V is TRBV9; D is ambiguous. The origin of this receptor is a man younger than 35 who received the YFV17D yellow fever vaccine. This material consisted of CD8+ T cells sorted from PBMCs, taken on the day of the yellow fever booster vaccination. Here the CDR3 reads CASSVRRNTGELFF. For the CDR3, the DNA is TGTGCCAGCAGCGTTAGGCGGAACACCGGGGAGCTGTTTTTT.